The present T cell receptor beta chain was sequenced within a study of T cell repertoires in cytomegalovirus infection. Study in general: Epitope selection comprised recently identified HLA-C-restricted CMV epitopes and well-studied HLA-B-restricted CMV epitopes. Public TCR beta signature analysis indicated the presence of both CMV infection and matching HLA type.

TCRdb re-analysed the reads in MiXCR, keeping a single row per CDR3 protein. The sample carries some 800,000 distinct CDR3 sequences, 30% to 35% recorded once. Study-level results: Pooled public TCR beta family frequency picked out CMV carriers with the relevant HLA.

This clonotype was recorded at least ten times. Its matching antigen is unknown. Trimming shortened V by 0 bases and J by 1 base, and 6 bases separated the two germline ends. The CDR3 covers 14 residues. CDR1 and CDR2 from the germline V gene are MDHEN and SYDVKM. The clonotype comes from a human donor in good health (CMV status not recorded). Some clones in this sample may be carry-over from other donors' samples. The material sequenced was cultured CD8+ T cells from PBMCs, taken from culture after CMV antigen stimulation. This chain joins TRBV28 and TRBJ2-5, with D perhaps matching TRBD2 (6 bases). The DNA of the CDR3 is TGTGCCAGCAGTTTATGGGGGGGCCAAGAGACCCAGTACTTC. It codes for CASSLWGGQETQYF.